The following is a TCR beta chain sequence with its context. The antigen remains undetermined. Time point noted: neoterminal ileum biopsy at postoperative endoscopy, about 6 months after surgery. The sample belongs to a study of T cell repertoires in ileal Crohn's disease. Study overall: The M6 sample came from neoterminal ileum during colonoscopy after surgery. Study results and limitations: Compared with non-smokers, active smokers at surgery showed more clonal expansions.

Using immunoSEQ multiplex PCR, the repertoire was profiled, and TCRdb retains in-frame clones only, with some absent. The repertoire has roughly 7,400 clones, about 70% of them found once; the top ten carry under 9.5%. The CDR3 runs 18 residues. Trimming cost V 0 bases and J 3 bases, with 20 bases left between them. In germline, CDR1 is LGHNA, CDR2 YSLEER. J is TRBJ1-1 and V is TRBV4-3; D is possibly TRBD1 (6 bases). The clonotype originates from an adult with Crohn's disease. The sequencing sample was made of ileal tissue. The CDR3 region has the DNA TGCGCCAGCAGCCAAGATTCTGCGGCAGGGGCATGGGACACTGAAGCTTTCTTT. This sequence encodes CASSQDSAAGAWDTEAFF.